A single sample gave rise to the 30 T cell receptor beta chains below, sequenced in a study of shared clonotypes between healthy human individuals. Sequenced by immunoSEQ multiplex PCR; TCRdb stores in-frame clones only, minus some. Found here are over 1.5 million clones, nearly 99% of them singletons; the top ten hold around 0.47%. The sample taken for sequencing was naive CD4+ T cells sorted from blood. As to subset: CD45RA+ positively selected. The receptors come from a man aged 25-40 years in good health.

The V call is TRBV29-1, the J call TRBJ2-5; D ambiguous. Germline assignment: CDR1 SQVTM and CDR2 ANQGSEA. V was pared by 6 bases and J by 5 bases, with 7 bases between. The CDR3 spans 10 residues. CDR3 nucleotides: TGCAGCGTCCATACGGAGACCCAGTACTTC. Translation gives CSVHTETQYF. Full variable domain (rest looked up from reference TRBV29-1 and TRBJ2-5): SAVISQKPSRDICQRGTSLTIQCQVDSQVTMMFWYRQQPGQSLTLIATANQGSEATYESGFVIDKFPISRPNLTFSTLTVSNMSPEDSSIYLCSVHTETQYFGPGTRLLVL.

The V gene is TRBV5-4, the J gene TRBJ2-3, with D possibly TRBD1 on 5 matching bases. The CDR3 has 16 amino acids. Germline CDR1 SGHNT, CDR2 YYREEE (reference sequence). V shed 2 bases and J shed 0 bases, with 13 bases lying between them. CDR3 sequence: CASSLAGPPSTDTQYF. CDR3 DNA sequence: TGTGCCAGCAGCTTAGCAGGGCCGCCTAGCACAGATACGCAGTATTTT.

V gene TRBV6-4 combines with J gene TRBJ1-2; 10 bases are a match to TRBD1. Germline loops: CDR1 MRHNA, CDR2 SNTAGT. The trim removed 6 bases at V and 6 bases at J, leaving 7 bases unmatched. The CDR3 totals 14 residues. CDR3 in amino acids: CASRDPGQGNGYTF. Written as DNA, the CDR3 is TGTGCCAGCAGGGACCCGGGACAGGGGAATGGCTACACCTTC.

This rearrangement joins TRBV5-1 to TRBJ1-1, with D tentatively TRBD1 (5 bases). The CDR3 has 13 residues. Germline assignment: CDR1 SGHRS and CDR2 YFSETQ. Trimming pared 6 bases from V and 1 base from J, leaving 10 bases between. Here the CDR3 reads CASNDQGNTEAFF. In nucleotides, the CDR3 is TGCGCCAGCAACGATCAGGGGAACACTGAAGCTTTCTTT. Based on the CDR3 plus reference TRBV5-1 and TRBJ1-1, the full variable domain is KAGVTQTPRYLIKTRGQQVTLSCSPISGHRSVSWYQQTPGQGLQFLFEYFSETQRNKGNFPGRFSGRQFSNSRSEMNVSTLELGDSALYLCASNDQGNTEAFFGQGTRLTVV.

On this clone itself: One end of the junction does not line up with germline, which may come from a read error. In DNA form, the CDR3 reads TGTGCCAGCAAAACCCAAGAGTCCCAGTACTTC. It translates to CASKTQESQYF. The chain links TRBV18 to TRBJ2-5; D gene uncertain. Germline assignment: CDR1 KGHSH and CDR2 LQKENI. The CDR3 spans 11 residues. Supplemented by reference TRBV18 and TRBJ2-5, the full variable domain reads NAGVMQNPRHLVRRRGQEARLRCSPMKGHSHVYWYRQLPEEGLKFMVYLQKENIIDESGMPKERFSAEFPKEGPSILRIQQVVRGDSAAYFCASKTQESQYFGPGTRLLVL.

For this clone: In the same sample, other DNA sequences code for this CDR3. The chain links TRBV5-1 to TRBJ2-5; D not certain. Germline lookup yields CDR1 SGHRS and CDR2 YFSETQ. The CDR3 length is 12 residues. V dropped 4 bases and J dropped 5 bases, with 9 bases sitting between them. The CDR3 DNA is TGCGCCAGCAGCCCGCCGGGCGAGACCCAGTACTTC. This translates into CASSPPGETQYF.

The chain employs TRBV9 and TRBJ2-2; D is uncertain. The CDR3 extends over 13 amino acids. V lost 7 bases, J lost 4 bases, and 11 bases lay in between. The V gene's germline CDR1 is SGDLS and CDR2 YYNGEE. The CDR3 DNA reads as TGTGCCAGCCGGATGGAGTCCACCGGGGAGCTGTTTTTT. This codes for CASRMESTGELFF.

This sequence joins TRBV10-2 and TRBJ2-7; no firm D call. V lost 7 bases to trimming and J lost 4 bases, with 17 bases between them. The CDR3 totals 14 residues. CDR1 is WSHSY and CDR2 is SAAADI in the germline V gene. DNA for the CDR3: TGCGCCAGCAAGGACGCCGCTAGTAGGTACGAGCAGTACTTC. Its translation is CASKDAASRYEQYF.

As to this clone: Other nucleotide sequences from this sample produce the same CDR3. The chain links TRBV5-1 to TRBJ1-1; weak D call: TRBD1 (6 bases). V was cut by 3 bases and J by 1 base, with 10 bases left in between. This CDR3 has 14 amino acids. Germline CDR1 reads SGHRS; CDR2 reads YFSETQ. The CDR3 nucleotides are TGCGCCAGCAGCTCCACAGGGACGAACACTGAAGCTTTCTTT. Amino acid sequence: CASSSTGTNTEAFF.

Comments on this clone: One end of the junction fails to match germline, which may point to a read error. The chain recombines TRBV29-1 with TRBJ1-2, with D perhaps TRBD1 (5 bases). This CDR3 is 9 amino acids long. Germline V CDR1 and CDR2: SQVTM, ANQGSEA. The CDR3 DNA reads as TGCACCGTTGGGGGAGGCTACACCTTC. Encoded protein: CTVGGGYTF.

The V call is TRBV5-4, the J call TRBJ2-7; 7 positions agree with TRBD1. V lost 4 bases and J lost 2; bases outside the gene matches: 6. CDR1 is SGHNT and CDR2 is YYREEE in the germline V gene (reference sequence). This CDR3 region has 14 residues. The CDR3 nucleotides are TGTGCCAGCAGCATCCGGGACAGCACCTACGAGCAGTACTTC. This codes for CASSIRDSTYEQYF.

The rearrangement links TRBV27 to TRBJ1-1; tentatively, D is TRBD1 (5 bases). CDR3 length: 14 amino acids. Germline loops: CDR1 MNHEY, CDR2 SMNVEV (reference sequence). Trimming stripped 2 bases from V and 7 bases from J, with 14 bases between. The CDR3 loop reads CASSLRIGGFEAFF. The DNA of the CDR3 is TGTGCCAGCAGTTTAAGAATTGGGGGATTTGAAGCTTTCTTT.

The chain recombines TRBV5-1 with TRBJ1-2; 9 nucleotides match TRBD1. V trimming: 1 base; J trimming: 2 bases; junction bases outside the gene matches: 6. Germline V CDR1 and CDR2: SGHRS, YFSETQ. The CDR3 sequence is 16 residues long. The DNA of the CDR3 is TGCGCCAGCAGCTTGCCCAGACAGGGGGTAAACTATGGCTACACCTTC. Residues: CASSLPRQGVNYGYTF.

Only one count was recorded for this clone. The chain recombines TRBV7-6 with TRBJ2-7; 10 bases line up with TRBD2. Trimming removed 11 bases from V and 0 bases from J; junction bases left unmatched: 4. Germline lookup yields CDR1 SGHVS and CDR2 FNYEAQ. The CDR3 is 13 amino acids. In nucleotides, the CDR3 is TGTGCCTGTAGCGGGGGGAGCTCCTACGAGCAGTACTTC. It yields the protein CACSGGSSYEQYF.

This clone has just one count. The CDR3 DNA is TGTGCCATCAGCTGGGGACAGGGAGGGACAGATACGCAGTATTTT. This codes for CAISWGQGGTDTQYF. The chain recombines TRBV10-3 with TRBJ2-3; 9 bases agree with TRBD1. Germline V gene lookup returns CDR1 ENHRY and CDR2 SYGVKD. The CDR3 is 15 amino acids. V shed 6 bases and J 3 bases; nucleotides not matched to a gene: 7.

This sequence joins TRBV6-5 and TRBJ1-1; no definite D call. Germline V gives CDR1 MNHEY, CDR2 SVGAGI. The CDR3 consists of 14 residues. Trimming took 8 bases from V and 2 from J, leaving 15 bases between them. Here the CDR3 reads CASALGRLNTEAFF. CDR3 in DNA: TGTGCCAGCGCACTTGGCAGACTTAACACTGAAGCTTTCTTT.

This chain joins TRBV28 and TRBJ2-7; weak D call: TRBD1 (5 bases). The CDR3 length is 18 residues. Per germline, CDR1 MDHEN and CDR2 SYDVKM. Trimming took 2 bases from V and 3 from J, leaving 23 bases between them. The chain's CDR3 is CASSLPGPRQPEIYEQYF. The CDR3 bases are TGTGCCAGCAGTTTACCCGGTCCTAGACAGCCCGAGATCTACGAGCAGTACTTC.

V and J are TRBV5-1 and TRBJ2-5, with D unresolved. CDR1 SGHRS and CDR2 YFSETQ come from the germline V gene. The CDR3 is 15 amino acids. V lost 2 bases and J lost 2, with 13 bases in between. This CDR3 is CASSLFSGRQETQYF. The CDR3 coding sequence is TGCGCCAGCAGCTTATTCTCGGGTCGACAAGAGACCCAGTACTTC.

This rearrangement joins TRBV28 to TRBJ2-5; no definite D call. This CDR3 region has 16 residues. Germline CDR1 MDHEN, CDR2 SYDVKM. V lost 5 bases, J lost 5 bases, and 21 bases lay in between. CDR3 sequence: CASSPGGEGWLETQYF. Here the CDR3 DNA reads TGTGCCAGCAGTCCAGGTGGGGAAGGGTGGTTGGAGACCCAGTACTTC.

The chain couples TRBV5-1 to TRBJ2-7; D might be TRBD2 (5 bases). The germline gives CDR1 SGHRS, CDR2 YFSETQ. CDR3 length equals 14 residues. V dropped 0 bases and J dropped 3 bases, with 10 bases sitting between them. CDR3 sequence: CASSLGLTNYEQYF. The CDR3 region has the DNA TGCGCCAGCAGCTTGGGACTAACCAACTACGAGCAGTACTTC. Full variable domain (rest looked up from reference TRBV5-1 and TRBJ2-7): KAGVTQTPRYLIKTRGQQVTLSCSPISGHRSVSWYQQTPGQGLQFLFEYFSETQRNKGNFPGRFSGRQFSNSRSEMNVSTLELGDSALYLCASSLGLTNYEQYFGPGTRLTVT.

The chain joins TRBV9 to TRBJ1-1; D is unclear. The CDR3 totals 12 residues. Trimming pared 4 bases from V and 2 bases from J, leaving 6 bases between. Per germline, CDR1 SGDLS and CDR2 YYNGEE. CDR3 sequence (DNA): TGTGCCAGCAGCAACAGAAACACTGAAGCTTTCTTT. Translating gives CASSNRNTEAFF.

The chain joins TRBV6-5 to TRBJ2-2; no firm D call. The V end was cut by 2 bases, the J end by 4 bases, with 14 bases between. This CDR3 contains 16 residues. Germline V lookup: CDR1 MNHEY, CDR2 SVGAGI. The chain's CDR3 is CASSYGRLFGTGELFF. Written as DNA, the CDR3 is TGTGCCAGCAGTTACGGCAGGTTGTTTGGCACCGGGGAGCTGTTTTTT.

This chain connects TRBV5-1 to TRBJ1-5; a possible D gene is TRBD1 (6 bases). Germline CDR1 SGHRS, CDR2 YFSETQ. Between the trimmed V and J ends, which lost 4 bases and 5 bases, there was a span of 16 bases. CDR3 length: 15 amino acids. The CDR3 is CASSPGTQRDQPQHF. DNA of the CDR3: TGCGCCAGCAGCCCTGGGACACAAAGGGATCAGCCCCAGCATTTT.

This rearrangement joins TRBV7-2 to TRBJ1-2; 7 bases agree with TRBD1. V lost 4 bases, J lost 4 bases, and 3 bases stayed unmatched. This CDR3 is built from 13 residues. Germline CDR1 reads SGHTA; CDR2 reads FQGNSA. The CDR3: CASSSRDSYGYTF. The CDR3 nucleotides read TGTGCCAGCAGCTCCCGGGACAGCTATGGCTACACCTTC.

The chain combines TRBV25-1 with TRBJ2-1, with 9 bases matching TRBD1. Germline V gene sequence: CDR1 MGHDK, CDR2 SYGVNS. The CDR3 spans 16 residues. The ends lost 1 base at V and 7 bases at J; junction bases unmatched: 8. The CDR3: CASSEWSGQGGNEQFF. The DNA for the CDR3 is TGTGCCAGCAGTGAATGGTCGGGACAGGGTGGGAATGAGCAGTTCTTC.

This clone was seen only once. The gene calls are TRBV5-6 and TRBJ2-7; D tentatively reads TRBD1 or TRBD2 (6 bases each). CDR3 length equals 14 residues. Germline V CDR1 and CDR2: SGHDT, YYEEEE. With 8 bases removed from V and 3 bases from J, the gap between germline ends came to 18 bases. The DNA of the CDR3 is TGTGCCAGTGTTGCCGGGGGACAAGACTACGAGCAGTACTTC. It codes for CASVAGGQDYEQYF.

The rearrangement links TRBV5-4 to TRBJ2-1; 10 positions agree with TRBD1. CDR3 length: 15 residues. Trimming cost V 3 bases and J 7 bases; bases outside gene matches: 7. Germline assignment: CDR1 SGHNT and CDR2 YYREEE (reference sequence). DNA for the CDR3: TGTGCCAGCAGCTACCGGGGACAGGGGTCAAATGAGCAGTTCTTC. The encoded protein is CASSYRGQGSNEQFF.

The chain joins TRBV19 to TRBJ1-4; D call uncertain. The CDR3 is 14 residues long. V was pared by 4 bases and J by 8 bases, with 14 bases between. Germline-derived CDR1 and CDR2 are LNHDA and SQIVND (reference sequence). CDR3 DNA: TGTGCCAGTAGTACGACCCCGGCCCGGGAAAAACTGTTTTTT. Translation: CASSTTPAREKLFF.

The genes are TRBV18 and TRBJ1-1, with D perhaps TRBD1 (6 bases). V was shortened by 3 bases and J by 7 bases, with 12 bases between the two germline ends. Germline assignment: CDR1 KGHSH and CDR2 LQKENI. The CDR3 is 13 residues long. The CDR3 loop reads CASSPRTVYEAFF. Here the CDR3 DNA reads TGTGCCAGCTCACCGCGGACAGTATATGAAGCTTTCTTT.

The chain employs TRBV6-5 and TRBJ2-6; D is ambiguous. The CDR3 extends over 14 amino acids. V lost 5 bases to trimming and J lost 0 bases, with 5 bases between them. CDR1 MNHEY and CDR2 SVGAGI come from the germline V gene. The CDR3 sequence: CASSANSGANVLTF. DNA for the CDR3: TGTGCCAGCAGTGCTAACTCTGGGGCCAACGTCCTGACTTTC.